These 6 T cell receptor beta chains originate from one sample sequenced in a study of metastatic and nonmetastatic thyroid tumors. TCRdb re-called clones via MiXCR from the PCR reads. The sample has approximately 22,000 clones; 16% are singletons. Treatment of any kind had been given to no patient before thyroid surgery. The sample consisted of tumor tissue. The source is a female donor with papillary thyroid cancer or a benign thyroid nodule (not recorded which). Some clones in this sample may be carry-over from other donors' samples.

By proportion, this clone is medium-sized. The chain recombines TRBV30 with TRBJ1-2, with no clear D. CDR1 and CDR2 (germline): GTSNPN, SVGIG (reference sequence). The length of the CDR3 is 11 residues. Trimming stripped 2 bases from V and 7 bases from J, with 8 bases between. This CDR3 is CAWSNSIGYTF. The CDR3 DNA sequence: TGTGCCTGGAGTAATTCTATTGGCTACACCTTC.

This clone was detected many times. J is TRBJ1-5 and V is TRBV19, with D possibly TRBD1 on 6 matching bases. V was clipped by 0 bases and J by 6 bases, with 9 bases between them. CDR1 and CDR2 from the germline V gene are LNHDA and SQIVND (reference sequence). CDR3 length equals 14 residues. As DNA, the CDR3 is TGTGCCAGTAGTATAGAGGAACAGGGTCAGCCCCAGCATTTT. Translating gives CASSIEEQGQPQHF.

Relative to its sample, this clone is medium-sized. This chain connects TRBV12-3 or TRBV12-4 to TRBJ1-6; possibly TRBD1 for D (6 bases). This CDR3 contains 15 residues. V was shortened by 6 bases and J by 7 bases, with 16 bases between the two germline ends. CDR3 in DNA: TGTGCCAGCAGACCCAGCGGGGGCGAAAATTCACCCCTCCACTTT. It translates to CASRPSGGENSPLHF.

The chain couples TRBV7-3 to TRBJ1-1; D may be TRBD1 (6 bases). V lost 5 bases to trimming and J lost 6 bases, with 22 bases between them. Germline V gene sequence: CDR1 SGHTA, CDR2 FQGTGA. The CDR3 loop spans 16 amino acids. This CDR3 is CASSGNSDRPMPEAFF. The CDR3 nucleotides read TGTGCCAGCAGCGGTAATTCTGACAGGCCGATGCCTGAAGCTTTCTTT. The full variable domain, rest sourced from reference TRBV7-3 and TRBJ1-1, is GAGVSQTPSNKVTEKGKYVELRCDPISGHTALYWYRQSLGQGPEFLIYFQGTGAADDSGLPNDRFFAVRPEGSVSTLKIQRTERGDSAVYLCASSGNSDRPMPEAFFGQGTRLTVV.

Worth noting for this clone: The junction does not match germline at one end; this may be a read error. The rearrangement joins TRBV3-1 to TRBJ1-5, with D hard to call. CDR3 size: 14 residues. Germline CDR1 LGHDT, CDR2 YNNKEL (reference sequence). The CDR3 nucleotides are TGTGCCAGCAGCCAAGGTCGTGGGAATCGGCCCCAGCATTTT. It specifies CASSQGRGNRPQHF.

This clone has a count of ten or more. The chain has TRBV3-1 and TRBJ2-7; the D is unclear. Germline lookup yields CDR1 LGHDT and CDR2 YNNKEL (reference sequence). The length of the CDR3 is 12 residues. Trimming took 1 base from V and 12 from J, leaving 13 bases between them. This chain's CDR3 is CASSQGSYSWYF. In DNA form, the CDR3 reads TGTGCCAGCAGCCAAGGTAGCTACTCCTGGTACTTC.